A selection of T cell receptor beta chains follows, all from one sample in a study of blood T cell repertoires in COVID-19. Clones were sequenced by immunoSEQ multiplex PCR, and TCRdb holds only the in-frame ones, with some missing. Among fewer than 250,000 clones listed, roughly four fifths were seen once. Source material: peripheral blood. These receptors were collected from a man in his forties or fifties with acute or convalescent COVID-19. CDR3s include the opening cysteine and the closing phenylalanine or tryptophan. The order of the fields is V gene, J gene, CDR3 length, CDR3 protein.

TRBV6-1	TRBJ2-7	14	CASSEWGASYEQYF
TRBV12-3/TRBV12-4	TRBJ2-7	13	CASSPGTEYEQYF
TRBV11-2	TRBJ2-1	15	CASSHGTAPYNEQFF
TRBV6-5	TRBJ2-7	15	CASSWAGEASYEQYF
TRBV2	TRBJ2-1	12	CAPLTGSNEQFF
TRBV6-5	TRBJ2-1	15	CASSPTSGTYNEQFF
TRBV19	TRBJ2-7	15	CASSMADASSYEQYF
TRBV3-1/TRBV3-2	TRBJ1-4	12	CASRQDGEKLFF
TRBV7-8	TRBJ1-2	12	CASSLTLYGYTF
TRBV27	TRBJ2-7	14	CASSFTAGFYEQYF
TRBV25-1	TRBJ2-7	13	CASSETARLEQYF
TRBV4-1	TRBJ2-7	16	CASSLSTGSTSYEQYF
TRBV19	TRBJ1-1	13	CASRRDRNTEAFF
TRBV27	TRBJ1-2	15	CASSYGTTGGFGYTF
TRBV11-2	TRBJ1-3	15	CASSSHRARGNTIYF
TRBV5-4	TRBJ1-2	14	CASTFGGFNYGYTF
TRBV30	TRBJ1-4	14	CAWSVGGANEKLFF
TRBV18	TRBJ1-6	16	CASSPRTGTDNSPLHF
TRBV11-3	TRBJ2-3	14	CASSWTGVTDTQYF
TRBV14	TRBJ1-2	14	CASSQVNRGYGYTF
TRBV15	TRBJ1-2	14	CATSTTDDIYGYTF
TRBV5-1	TRBJ2-7	13	CASSLSAYYEQYF
TRBV5-1	TRBJ1-2	16	CASSRDAGGVDYGYTF
TRBV3-1/TRBV3-2	TRBJ1-5	15	CASSQDSGGNQPQHF
TRBV6-1	TRBJ2-1	16	CASSEISGGGPDEQFF
TRBV27	TRBJ1-6	16	CASKGKQRSLSSPLHF
TRBV25-1	TRBJ1-1	13	CASSNTGTTEAFF
TRBV4-1	TRBJ2-7	14	CASSLRQGDYEQYF
TRBV3-1/TRBV3-2	TRBJ2-6	20	CASSQDLRTGGSVGANVLTF
TRBV10-2	TRBJ1-3	13	CASSAGTGNTIYF
TRBV6-1	TRBJ1-2	16	CASSEPGQGAQNGYTF
TRBV6-5	TRBJ1-3	13	CAGHGGAGNTIYF
TRBV25-1	TRBJ2-7	17	CASSDPVLAGAEGEQYF
TRBV11-2	TRBJ2-7	13	CASSFGGYDEQYF
TRBV18	TRBJ2-5	14	CASSQQGVQETQYF
TRBV13	TRBJ1-1	15	CASSWRGIKDTEAFF
TRBV10-3	TRBJ1-6	14	CAISQGLDNSPLHF
TRBV15	TRBJ1-6	15	CATSDTTNYNSPLHF
TRBV4-1	TRBJ2-7	16	CASSPERGGSSYEQYF
TRBV7-3	TRBJ2-3	14	CASSRGASTDTQYF
TRBV9	TRBJ1-2	15	CASSARTGTGDGYTF
TRBV5-4	TRBJ2-3	12	CASSRGHDTQYF
TRBV5-6	TRBJ2-4	17	CASSFGRSGVAKNIQYF
TRBV6-2/TRBV6-3	TRBJ1-1	15	CASSLRWTGKTEAFF
TRBV10-1	TRBJ2-4	14	CASSEAGATNIQYF
TRBV9	TRBJ2-2	19	CASSQRDRSYLTNTGELFF
TRBV10-1	TRBJ2-1	13	CASSVARGGEQFF
TRBV5-8	TRBJ2-7	11	CASSWLYEQYF
TRBV5-1	TRBJ2-7	20	CASSPKSGTPGTSGDYEQYF
TRBV28	TRBJ2-1	17	CASSLWLAIYSYNEQFF